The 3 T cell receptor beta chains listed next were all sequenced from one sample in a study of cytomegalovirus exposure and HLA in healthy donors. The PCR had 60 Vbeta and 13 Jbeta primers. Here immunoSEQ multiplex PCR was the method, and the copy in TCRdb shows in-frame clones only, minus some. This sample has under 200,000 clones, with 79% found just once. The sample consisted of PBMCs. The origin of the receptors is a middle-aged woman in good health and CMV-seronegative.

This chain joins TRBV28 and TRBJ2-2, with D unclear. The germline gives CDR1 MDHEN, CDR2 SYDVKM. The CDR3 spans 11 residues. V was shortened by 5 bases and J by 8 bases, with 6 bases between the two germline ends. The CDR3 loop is CASSPRGELFF. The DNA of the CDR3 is TGTGCCAGCAGTCCCCGGGGGGAGCTGTTTTTT.

In DNA, the CDR3 is TGTGCCAGCAGTCCTACAGGGAGCTGGCACTATGGCTACACCTTC. As protein: CASSPTGSWHYGYTF. This rearrangement joins TRBV6-1 to TRBJ1-2; maybe TRBD1 (6 bases). The V end lost 5 bases, the J end lost 3 bases, and 16 bases lay between the germline ends. The CDR3 extends over 15 amino acids. Germline loops: CDR1 MNHNS, CDR2 SASEGT.

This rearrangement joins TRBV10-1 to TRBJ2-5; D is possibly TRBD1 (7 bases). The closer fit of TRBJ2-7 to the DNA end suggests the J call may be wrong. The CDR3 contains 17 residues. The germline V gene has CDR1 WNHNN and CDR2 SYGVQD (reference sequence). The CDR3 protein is CASTTDREAGGSYEQYF. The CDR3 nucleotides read TGCGCCAGCACCACTGACAGGGAGGCAGGAGGTTCCTACGAGCAGTACTTC.